This TCR beta chain emerged from a study of blood T cell repertoires in COVID-19. Study-level information: Material from acute and convalescent COVID-19 was sourced from the United States, Italy and Spain.

CDR1 and CDR2 (germline): SGHAT, FQNNGV. The CDR3 extends over 14 amino acids. Profiled with immunoSEQ multiplex PCR; TCRdb holds only in-frame clones, not every one. Of about 180,000 clones in the sample, 88% were seen once. Concerning this clone: One junction end does not reproduce the germline sequence, and a read error may be involved.

Specimen: peripheral blood. This clonotype was obtained from a woman under 40 with acute or convalescent COVID-19. The V and J genes are TRBV11-2 and TRBJ2-7, with TRBD1 matching 9 bases. In DNA, the CDR3 is TGTGCCAGCAGCATACAGGGGGCCGCCTATGAGCAGTACTTC. It specifies CASSIQGAAYEQYF.